Shown below are 18 T cell receptor beta chains from a single sample sequenced in a study of blood T cell repertoires in COVID-19. The method was immunoSEQ multiplex PCR; TCRdb's version includes in-frame clones alone and lacks a portion of them. The sample holds around 460,000 clones, approximately 90% seen once. The source material was peripheral blood. Receptors originate from a man between 18 and 29 years old with COVID-19, enrolled during active disease.

The chain joins TRBV21-1 to TRBJ2-1; the table assigns TRBD2, which was not confirmed against the DNA. TRBV21-1 is marked as a pseudogene. This CDR3 contains 18 residues. The DNA for the CDR3 is TGTGCCAGCAGCGCTCATTCTAGCGGGGAGCCCCTTTTCGATGAGCAGTTCTTC. Amino acid sequence: CASSAHSSGEPLFDEQFF.

The CDR3 coding sequence is TGTGCCAGCAGCCAAGCTTGGACAGGGCTGGTTCAGCCCCAGCATTTT. Its translation is CASSQAWTGLVQPQHF. The chain links TRBV4-2 to TRBJ1-5; 8 positions match TRBD1. CDR3 length equals 16 residues. Per the germline V gene, CDR1 is LGHNA and CDR2 is YNFKEQ. V lost 1 base and J lost 6; bases outside the gene matches: 8.

This chain connects TRBV9 to TRBJ2-3; 11 nucleotides agree with TRBD2. CDR3 length: 16 amino acids. V lost 3 bases and J lost 4; bases outside the gene matches: 7. CDR1 is SGDLS and CDR2 is YYNGEE in the germline V gene. The CDR3 DNA reads TGTGCCAGCAGCGCCCGACTAGCGGGGTTAGCAGATACGCAGTATTTT. This sequence encodes CASSARLAGLADTQYF.

This chain uses TRBV11-2 with TRBJ2-3, with 8 positions matching TRBD2. The germline V gene encodes CDR1 SGHAT and CDR2 FQNNGV. Trimming took 6 bases from V and 7 from J; bases not matched to a gene: 15. The CDR3 covers 16 residues. The CDR3 reads CASSPVAGLGQNTQYF. CDR3 coding DNA: TGTGCCAGCAGTCCAGTAGCGGGGTTGGGGCAGAATACGCAGTATTTT.

The chain carries TRBV11-3 and TRBJ1-3; D is uncertain. This CDR3 is built from 11 residues. Between the trimmed V and J ends, which lost 5 bases and 3 bases, there was a span of 2 bases. The V gene's germline CDR1 is SGHNT and CDR2 YENEEA. As DNA, the CDR3 is TGTGCCAGCAGCCGTGGAAACACCATATATTTT. It codes for CASSRGNTIYF.

This clone was counted once. This chain uses TRBV11-3 with TRBJ2-5; 8 positions match TRBD2. V shed 4 bases and J 5 bases; nucleotides not matched to a gene: 12. The germline gives CDR1 SGHNT, CDR2 YENEEA. CDR3 size: 16 residues. The CDR3 coding sequence is TGTGCCAGCAGCTCCCGGACTAGCCAAAGGGACGAGACCCAGTACTTC. Translation gives CASSSRTSQRDETQYF.

This clone was observed a single time. The V gene is TRBV2, the J gene TRBJ2-3; D ambiguous. Trimming left V 6 bases short and J 14 bases short, with 15 bases between. The germline V gene has CDR1 SNHLY and CDR2 FYNNEI. This CDR3 has 11 amino acids. The CDR3: CASRTYMGLYF. CDR3 DNA: TGTGCCAGCAGGACTTACATGGGTCTGTATTTT.

V is TRBV5-1 and J is TRBJ2-3, with 9 bases fitting TRBD1. Germline V gene lookup returns CDR1 SGHRS and CDR2 YFSETQ. J lost 1 base, V lost 4 bases, and 4 bases had no gene match. This CDR3 is built from 15 residues. The CDR3 loop reads CASSRQGVGTDTQYF. For the CDR3, the DNA is TGCGCCAGCAGCCGACAGGGGGTGGGCACAGATACGCAGTATTTT.

The chain combines TRBV27 with TRBJ2-3, with D possibly matching TRBD2 (5 bases). V was shortened by 5 bases and J by 10 bases, with 13 bases between the two germline ends. Germline-derived CDR1 and CDR2 are MNHEY and SMNVEV (reference sequence). This CDR3 has 12 amino acids. The CDR3 spells CASSPRGLSQYF. DNA of the CDR3: TGTGCCAGCAGTCCTCGGGGTCTTTCGCAGTATTTT.

The chain combines TRBV6-6 with TRBJ2-7; 8 bases are a match to TRBD1. V lost 6 bases to trimming and J lost 2 bases; unmatched junction nucleotides: 9. This CDR3 spans 15 amino acids. In germline, CDR1 is MNHNY, CDR2 SVGAGI (reference sequence). CDR3 DNA sequence: TGTGCCAGCAGAGGGGGCGGGGACAGGACCTACGAGCAGTACTTC. This codes for CASRGGGDRTYEQYF.

V is TRBV3-1 (or the pseudogene TRBV3-2) and J is TRBJ1-2; TRBD1 agrees at 10 bases. The CDR3 length is 15 residues. The germline V gene encodes CDR1 LGHDT and CDR2 YNNKEL (reference sequence). Germline trimming cut 8 bases from V and 8 bases from J; bases unmatched to any gene: 14. The CDR3 spells CASGAGTGVLYGYTF. Here the CDR3 DNA reads TGTGCCAGCGGAGCCGGGACAGGGGTTTTATACGGCTACACCTTC.

The rearrangement joins TRBV29-1 to TRBJ1-3; 7 bases line up with TRBD1. Germline V gene lookup returns CDR1 SQVTM and CDR2 ANQGSEA. CDR3 length equals 14 residues. J lost 0 bases, V lost 8 bases, and 7 bases had no gene match. The chain's CDR3 is CSIRTGDSGNTIYF. The CDR3 coding sequence is TGCAGCATCCGGACAGGCGACTCTGGAAACACCATATATTTT.

J is TRBJ2-3 and V is TRBV18, with 12 bases identical to TRBD2. The CDR3 runs 15 residues. Germline trimming cut 6 bases from V and 5 bases from J; bases unmatched to any gene: 6. CDR1 is KGHSH and CDR2 is LQKENI in the germline V gene. DNA of the CDR3: TGTGCCAGCTCGGACCTAGCGGGAGGGGAAGATACGCAGTATTTT. Residues: CASSDLAGGEDTQYF. Variable domain in full (rest from reference TRBV18 and TRBJ2-3): NAGVMQNPRHLVRRRGQEARLRCSPMKGHSHVYWYRQLPEEGLKFMVYLQKENIIDESGMPKERFSAEFPKEGPSILRIQQVVRGDSAAYFCASSDLAGGEDTQYFGPGTRLTVL.

The gene calls are TRBV4-1 and TRBJ1-2, with D maybe TRBD1 (5 bases). The CDR3 extends over 14 amino acids. The V gene lost 4 bases and the J gene lost 4 bases, with 13 bases spanning the gap. Germline loops: CDR1 MGHRA, CDR2 YSYEKL. The CDR3 region has the DNA TGCGCCAGCAGCCGCCCGACAGACCCCTATGGCTACACCTTC. Translation: CASSRPTDPYGYTF.

This chain links TRBV6-5 with TRBJ2-2; no definite D call. Germline V CDR1 and CDR2: MNHEY, SVGAGI. The CDR3 sequence is 14 residues long. The V end lost 8 bases, the J end lost 1 base, and 11 bases lay between the germline ends. The CDR3 DNA sequence: TGTGCCAGCTCTTTTCGACAGAACACCGGGGAGCTGTTTTTT. Its protein is CASSFRQNTGELFF.

The chain links TRBV27 to TRBJ1-2; the match to TRBD1 covers 8 bases. Germline V gene sequence: CDR1 MNHEY, CDR2 SMNVEV (reference sequence). The V gene end was trimmed by 8 bases and the J gene end by 1 base; junction bases not matched to a gene: 9. This CDR3 is built from 15 residues. The CDR3 DNA follows: TGTGCCAGCCGTTCCGGACAGGGCAATAACTATGGCTACACCTTC. Translated, it gives CASRSGQGNNYGYTF.

The chain carries TRBV2 and TRBJ2-7; a possible D gene is TRBD1 (6 bases). Germline lookup yields CDR1 SNHLY and CDR2 FYNNEI. Trimming took 6 bases from V and 3 from J, leaving 12 bases between them. The CDR3 extends over 13 amino acids. The DNA for the CDR3 is TGTGCCAGCAGCCTACAGGGTCTCTACGAGCAGTACTTC. This sequence encodes CASSLQGLYEQYF.

The chain links TRBV13 to TRBJ1-1, with D hard to call. CDR1 is PRHDT, CDR2 FYEKMQ, per germline (reference sequence). Trimming stripped 0 bases from V and 1 base from J, with 6 bases between. The CDR3 totals 14 residues. The CDR3 DNA follows: TGTGCCAGCAGCTTAGGACGAGCGAACACTGAAGCTTTCTTT. Protein sequence: CASSLGRANTEAFF.